This is a list of T cell receptor beta chains from one sample in a study of cytomegalovirus exposure and HLA in healthy donors. Only in-frame clones appear in the TCRdb table, and some are missing; sequencing was by immunoSEQ multiplex PCR. The sample comprises about 120,000 clones, around 82% of which are singletons, and approximately 1.2% rests with the top ten. Specimen: PBMCs. All receptors derive from a female donor in good health and CMV-seronegative. Each CDR3 is given with its conserved first and last residue. The D gene is left open where the match is weak. Expanded clones are given a class, and other clones once, few, many or no size at all.

v_gene	j_gene	abundance	d_gene	CDR3nt	CDR3aa
TRBV6-5	TRBJ1-2	once	.	TGTGCCAGCAGCCTTGGGGGGAGGGGCTACACCTTC	CASSLGGRGYTF
TRBV5-4	TRBJ2-1	.	.	TGTGCCAGCAGCCCACCGGCGGGGGCGTACAATGAGCAGTTCTTC	CASSPPAGAYNEQFF
TRBV11-1	TRBJ2-5	.	TRBD2	TGTGCCAGCAGCTGGAGCGGGGAGGAGACCCAGTACTTC	CASSWSGEETQYF
TRBV27	TRBJ2-7	.	TRBD2	TGTGCCAGCAGGGGACTAGCGGGAGGCGTCGAGCAGTACTTC	CASRGLAGGVEQYF
TRBV19	TRBJ2-2	once	TRBD1	TGTGCCAGTAGTATAGAAACCGGGACAGGGGGCTTACTGACCGGGGAGCTGTTTTTT	CASSIETGTGGLLTGELFF
TRBV5-4	TRBJ2-2	.	TRBD1	TGTGCCAGCAGCTTGGAGGCAGGGGGCTCGAACACCGGGGAGCTGTTTTTT	CASSLEAGGSNTGELFF
TRBV27	TRBJ2-7	.	TRBD2	TGTGCCAGCAGTTTGGGGACTAGATCGTCCGAGCAGTACTTC	CASSLGTRSSEQYF
TRBV6-5	TRBJ1-1	.	.	TGTGCCAGCAGTTCGGGGGTTTTGAAGTTGAACACTGAAGCTTTCTTT	CASSSGVLKLNTEAFF
TRBV9	TRBJ1-2	.	.	TGTGCCAGCAGCCTAGAGGGAGCCGAACCGGGCTACACCTTC	CASSLEGAEPGYTF
TRBV7-8	TRBJ2-7	.	.	TGTGCCAGCAGCCGCCTTCCCGGACAGACCTCCTACGAGCAGTACTTC	CASSRLPGQTSYEQYF
TRBV5-4	TRBJ2-1	once	.	TGTGCCAGCAGCGCCGCTGACCGGGACAATGAGCAGTTCTTC	CASSAADRDNEQFF
TRBV5-1	TRBJ2-3	.	.	TGCGCCAGCAGCTTTTTCGGACAGAGCACAGATACGCAGTATTTT	CASSFFGQSTDTQYF
TRBV6-1	TRBJ1-4	.	.	TGTGCCAGCAGTGAAGCGAGGAAGGCAGTTAATGAAAAACTGTTTTTT	CASSEARKAVNEKLFF
TRBV5-8	TRBJ2-5	.	TRBD2	TGTGCCAGCAGCTTGGCTCTAGAAGGAGCGGGGGAAGAGACCCAGTACTTC	CASSLALEGAGEETQYF
TRBV6-1	TRBJ1-1	once	.	TGTGCCAGCAGTTATAAGGGGATCTGGACTGAAGCTTTCTTT	CASSYKGIWTEAFF
TRBV28	TRBJ1-5	.	TRBD1	TGTGCCAGCGGGACAGAGAATCAGCCCCAGCATTTT	CASGTENQPQHF
TRBV9	TRBJ2-7	.	.	TGTGCCAGCAGCGTGTCACAGGGCCCCTACGAGCAGTACTTC	CASSVSQGPYEQYF
TRBV7-9	TRBJ1-1	.	.	TGTGCCAGCGGTTCGGGATCTCCGAACACTGAAGCTTTCTTT	CASGSGSPNTEAFF
TRBV6-1	TRBJ1-2	.	TRBD1	TGTGCCAGCGGGGACAGGCCATCCCGCTACACCTTC	CASGDRPSRYTF
TRBV19	TRBJ1-5	.	TRBD1	TGTGCCAGTAGTGTCGACAGGGCCAGCAATCAGCCCCAGCATTTT	CASSVDRASNQPQHF
TRBV4-1	TRBJ1-2	.	TRBD1	TGCGCCAGCAGCCCGTCAACGGGGACAGAAGGAAGGACCTTC	CASSPSTGTEGRTF
TRBV19	TRBJ1-4	.	TRBD1	TGTGCCAGGAGGGGGACAGGGGAAGCAACTAATGAAAAACTGTTTTTT	CARRGTGEATNEKLFF
TRBV19	TRBJ1-5	.	TRBD1	TGTGCCAGTAGTAACTCACAGGGGGCAAAACCCCAGCATTTT	CASSNSQGAKPQHF
TRBV9	TRBJ2-1	.	TRBD2	TGTGCCAGCAGCGAGACCAGACTAGCGGGAGACAATGAGCAGTTCTTC	CASSETRLAGDNEQFF
TRBV5-4	TRBJ2-7	.	TRBD2	TGTGCCAGCAGCTTGGAGAGCGGGAGGCAGTACGAGCAGTACTTC	CASSLESGRQYEQYF
TRBV5-6	TRBJ2-2	.	TRBD2	TGTGCCAGCAGCTGGATACTCGCGGGAGAAAGTAACGGGGAGCTGTTTTTT	CASSWILAGESNGELFF
TRBV7-6	TRBJ2-6	.	.	TGTGCCAGCAGAGGAGGATCTCCTGGGGCCAACGTCCTGACTTTC	CASRGGSPGANVLTF
TRBV2	TRBJ1-5	.	TRBD1	TGTGCCAGCAGTGGGGGACAGTCCCAGGTTCAGCCCCAGCATTTT	CASSGGQSQVQPQHF
TRBV29-1	TRBJ2-1	.	.	TGCAGCGTTAGCCCCCCTCATGAGCAGTTCTTC	CSVSPPHEQFF
TRBV11-2	TRBJ2-1	.	TRBD2	TGTGCCAGCAGCTTAGAATTGGGGACTAGTTCACAGTTCTTC	CASSLELGTSSQFF
TRBV10-3	TRBJ2-4	.	TRBD2	TGTGCCATCAGTGTGGGGGGGTCTAGCATTCAGTACTTC	CAISVGGSSIQYF
TRBV4-1	TRBJ1-5	few	.	TGCGCCAGCAGCCAAGTGTGGGGAGATCAGCCCCAGCATTTT	CASSQVWGDQPQHF
TRBV2	TRBJ2-7	.	.	TGTGCCAGCAAGGACAGCACCTACTACGAGCAGTACTTC	CASKDSTYYEQYF
TRBV28	TRBJ2-5	.	TRBD2	TGTGCCAGCAGTTTAAGAGCGGGGGAGCTTCAAGAGACCCAGTACTTC	CASSLRAGELQETQYF
TRBV7-9	TRBJ2-2	.	TRBD1	TGTGCCAGCAGCCCCGATGGGACAGCTAGATCTACCGGGGAGCTGTTTTTT	CASSPDGTARSTGELFF
TRBV5-5	TRBJ1-1	.	TRBD1	TGTGCCAGCAGCTCGCAGGGGGCCGGGTGGGTGAACACTGAAGCTTTCTTT	CASSSQGAGWVNTEAFF
TRBV2	TRBJ1-4	few	TRBD1	TGTGCCAGCAGGACAGGGGGCGACGAAAAACTGTTTTTT	CASRTGGDEKLFF